These T cell receptor beta chains were read from a single sample in a study of response to subunit inactivated influenza vaccine. MiXCR, run by TCRdb on the RT-PCR reads, gives a single entry per CDR3 protein. The sample includes about 500,000 distinct CDR3 sequences, over 10% of them seen just once. The specimen was PBMCs from blood, collected 45 days after vaccination. These receptors were taken from a man between 50 and 59 years old who received an inactivated influenza vaccine. Each CDR3 is given with its conserved first and last residue. A D gene is named only where the DNA matches it firmly. Size values are once, few and many counts, or a class for expanded clones, and some rows have none.

V gene: TRBV3-1
D gene: .
J gene: TRBJ2-1
clone size: few
CDR3 protein: CASSPDDSYNEQFF
CDR3 DNA: TGTGCCAGCAGTCCCGACGACAGTTACAATGAGCAGTTCTTC

V gene: TRBV6-2/TRBV6-3
D gene: .
J gene: TRBJ2-6
clone size: few
CDR3 protein: CASSYTILQASGANVLTF
CDR3 DNA: TGTGCCAGCAGTTACACAATCCTACAGGCCTCTGGGGCCAACGTCCTGACTTTC

V gene: TRBV7-2
D gene: TRBD1
J gene: TRBJ1-1
clone size: .
CDR3 protein: CASSLDRGFGTEAFF
CDR3 DNA: TGTGCCAGCAGCTTAGACAGGGGGTTCGGCACTGAAGCTTTCTTT

V gene: TRBV5-1
D gene: TRBD1
J gene: TRBJ2-4
clone size: many
CDR3 protein: CASSLAGTEKNIQYF
CDR3 DNA: TGCGCCAGCAGCTTGGCCGGGACAGAAAAAAACATTCAGTACTTC

V gene: TRBV6-5
D gene: .
J gene: TRBJ2-3
clone size: .
CDR3 protein: CASSYRQPIITDTQYF
CDR3 DNA: TGTGCCAGCAGTTATCGACAGCCGATAATCACAGATACGCAGTATTTT

V gene: TRBV10-2
D gene: .
J gene: TRBJ1-1
clone size: few
CDR3 protein: CATTMGDHTEAFF
CDR3 DNA: TGCGCCACCACTATGGGGGATCACACTGAAGCTTTCTTT

V gene: TRBV12-3/TRBV12-4
D gene: .
J gene: TRBJ2-4
clone size: .
CDR3 protein: CASSRAGLAKNIQYF
CDR3 DNA: TGTGCCAGCTCGCGGGCCGGACTAGCCAAAAACATTCAGTACTTC

V gene: TRBV12-3/TRBV12-4
D gene: TRBD1
J gene: TRBJ2-7
clone size: few
CDR3 protein: CASSPQGQGPYEQYF
CDR3 DNA: TGTGCCAGCAGTCCCCAGGGACAGGGTCCGTACGAGCAGTACTTC

V gene: TRBV4-3
D gene: TRBD2
J gene: TRBJ2-3
clone size: few
CDR3 protein: CASSQTPSGGPPWTDTQYF
CDR3 DNA: TGCGCCAGCAGCCAAACCCCTAGCGGGGGGCCCCCGTGGACAGATACGCAGTATTTT

V gene: TRBV5-1
D gene: TRBD1
J gene: TRBJ2-3
clone size: .
CDR3 protein: CASSLGGTGGELRYF
CDR3 DNA: TGCGCCAGCAGCTTGGGCGGGACAGGCGGGGAGTTACGGTATTTT

V gene: TRBV11-1
D gene: TRBD1
J gene: TRBJ2-7
clone size: .
CDR3 protein: CASSRTIGTGRLYEQYF
CDR3 DNA: TGTGCCAGCAGCCGGACGATAGGGACAGGGAGACTCTACGAGCAGTACTTC

V gene: TRBV20-1
D gene: .
J gene: TRBJ2-7
clone size: .
CDR3 protein: CSAADSSYEQYF
CDR3 DNA: TGCAGTGCAGCGGACAGTTCCTACGAGCAGTACTTC

V gene: TRBV4-3
D gene: .
J gene: TRBJ1-4
clone size: .
CDR3 protein: CASSQGRTAFNEKLFF
CDR3 DNA: TGCGCCAGCAGCCAAGGAAGGACAGCCTTTAATGAAAAACTGTTTTTT

V gene: TRBV9
D gene: .
J gene: TRBJ1-5
clone size: .
CDR3 protein: CASSADPGAQPQHF
CDR3 DNA: TGTGCCAGCAGCGCGGACCCGGGGGCGCAGCCCCAGCATTTT

V gene: TRBV6-2/TRBV6-3
D gene: TRBD2
J gene: TRBJ2-1
clone size: few
CDR3 protein: CASSYSAGGIRNEQFF
CDR3 DNA: TGTGCCAGCAGTTATTCAGCGGGGGGGATAAGGAATGAGCAGTTCTTC

V gene: TRBV20-1
D gene: .
J gene: TRBJ2-3
clone size: .
CDR3 protein: CSARVPIPGRLEPTDTQYF
CDR3 DNA: TGCAGTGCTAGAGTCCCGATTCCGGGGAGGTTGGAACCCACAGATACGCAGTATTTT

V gene: TRBV4-3
D gene: .
J gene: TRBJ1-1
clone size: few
CDR3 protein: CASSQDDEGTEAFF
CDR3 DNA: TGCGCCAGCAGCCAAGATGATGAGGGCACTGAAGCTTTCTTT